The next 17 T cell receptor beta chains were all read from a single sample in a study of blood T cell repertoires in COVID-19. Data came from immunoSEQ multiplex PCR; TCRdb stores just in-frame clones and leaves some out. The table shows around 190,000 clones, with roughly four fifths occurring only once. Sample: peripheral blood. The receptors stem from a woman aged 40 to 50 with COVID-19, enrolled during active disease.

The chain links TRBV5-1 to TRBJ1-1, with D possibly matching TRBD1 (5 bases). Germline loops: CDR1 SGHRS, CDR2 YFSETQ. The CDR3 is 13 amino acids. The V and J ends lost 10 bases and 4 bases respectively, with 17 bases between them. The CDR3 protein is CASTEGRSTEAFF. The DNA of the CDR3 is TGCGCCTCAACGGAGGGGAGGAGCACTGAAGCTTTCTTT.

This clone occurred a few times. The CDR3 loop reads CASSLARTSGRYYF. For the CDR3, the DNA is TGTGCCAGCAGCTTAGCCCGGACTAGCGGGAGATACTACTTC. The chain is built from TRBV11-2 and TRBJ2-7; 13 nucleotides align to TRBD2. The germline V gene encodes CDR1 SGHAT and CDR2 FQNNGV. The CDR3 contains 14 residues. V lost 1 base and J lost 13; bases outside the gene matches: 7.

The chain employs TRBV19 and TRBJ2-1; maybe TRBD1 (6 bases). Trimming pared 2 bases from V and 5 bases from J, leaving 16 bases between. CDR1 and CDR2 from the germline V gene are LNHDA and SQIVND (reference sequence). The CDR3 contains 16 residues. The CDR3 DNA is TGTGCCAGTAGTATAACCCGACAGGTGAGGGACAATGAGCAGTTCTTC. Translated: CASSITRQVRDNEQFF.

V is TRBV28 and J is TRBJ2-5, with TRBD1 as a possible D gene (5 bases). Trimming shortened V by 6 bases and J by 5 bases, and 19 bases separated the two germline ends. Germline V CDR1 and CDR2: MDHEN, SYDVKM. CDR3 length: 15 residues. DNA for the CDR3: TGTGCCAGCAGAGGGGAAGTAGGTGGGTCGGAGACCCAGTACTTC. It translates to CASRGEVGGSETQYF. Based on the CDR3 plus reference TRBV28 and TRBJ2-5, the full variable domain is DVKVTQSSRYLVKRTGEKVFLECVQDMDHENMFWYRQDPGLGLRLIYFSYDVKMKEKGDIPEGYSVSREKKERFSLILESASTNQTSMYLCASRGEVGGSETQYFGPGTRLLVL.

The rearrangement joins TRBV6-5 to TRBJ1-2, with TRBD1 matching over 8 bases. Germline V gives CDR1 MNHEY, CDR2 SVGAGI. The CDR3 is 13 residues long. J lost 8 bases, V lost 6 bases, and 8 bases had no gene match. In DNA, the CDR3 is TGTGCCAGCAGCTTGGGACAGGCAGGAGGCTACACCTTC. Translating it yields CASSLGQAGGYTF.

The V and J genes are TRBV7-3 and TRBJ1-5, with D perhaps matching TRBD1 (5 bases). CDR3 length equals 14 residues. Deletions cut 5 bases from V and 2 bases from J, with 10 bases between. Per the germline V gene, CDR1 is SGHTA and CDR2 is FQGTGA. The chain's CDR3 is CASSPTGGNQPQHF. The CDR3 DNA follows: TGTGCCAGCAGCCCCACGGGGGGCAATCAGCCCCAGCATTTT.

The V call is TRBV9, the J call TRBJ2-5; the D gene is possibly TRBD2 (5 bases). The CDR3 length is 12 residues. Germline V gene sequence: CDR1 SGDLS, CDR2 YYNGEE. Between the trimmed V and J ends, which lost 0 bases and 5 bases, there was a span of 5 bases. The CDR3 nucleotides read TGTGCCAGCAGCGTAGCGGGGGAGACCCAGTACTTC. Translating gives CASSVAGETQYF.

This clone occurred a few times. The rearrangement links TRBV11-2 to TRBJ2-1, with 12 positions matching TRBD2. The germline CDR1 and CDR2 sequences are SGHAT and FQNNGV. Trimming removed 2 bases from V and 6 bases from J; junction bases left unmatched: 8. This CDR3 has 17 residues. The CDR3 DNA follows: TGTGCCAGCAGCTTATCACTAGCGGGGGGCCTGATCAATGAGCAGTTCTTC. This translates into CASSLSLAGGLINEQFF.

The J gene is TRBJ1-5, the V gene TRBV28; no clear D. The V and J ends lost 4 bases and 8 bases respectively, with 15 bases between them. Germline CDR1 is MDHEN and CDR2 is SYDVKM. This CDR3 spans 14 amino acids. CDR3 DNA sequence: TGTGCCAGCAGTTCTAGTCTTGCCCGGGAGCCCCAGCATTTT. Its protein is CASSSSLAREPQHF.

To note about this clone: Other nucleotide sequences in the sample specify the same CDR3. This sequence joins TRBV19 and TRBJ2-1; 9 bases are a match to TRBD2. Germline assignment: CDR1 LNHDA and CDR2 SQIVND (reference sequence). Losses at the gene ends were 1 base for V and 4 bases for J; bases not matched to a gene: 5. The CDR3 loop spans 16 amino acids. In nucleotides, the CDR3 is TGTGCCAGTAGTATAGTCCCTAGCGGGACTTACAATGAGCAGTTCTTC. This encodes CASSIVPSGTYNEQFF.

Here the CDR3 reads CASSLVTGGTGELFF. In nucleotides, the CDR3 is TGTGCCAGCAGCTTAGTAACAGGGGGGACCGGGGAGCTGTTTTTT. This chain links TRBV11-2 with TRBJ2-2; 8 bases align to TRBD1. The CDR3 runs 15 residues. J gave up 5 bases and V 1 base, and 3 bases lay outside the gene matches. Germline assignment: CDR1 SGHAT and CDR2 FQNNGV.

J is TRBJ2-2 and V is TRBV27; 7 bases map to TRBD2. In germline, CDR1 is MNHEY, CDR2 SMNVEV (reference sequence). J gave up 4 bases and V 7 bases, and 3 bases lay outside the gene matches. The CDR3 has 13 amino acids. Here the CDR3 DNA reads TGTGCCAGCACCTCGGGGGGCACCGGGGAGCTGTTTTTT. This codes for CASTSGGTGELFF.

This clone was observed a few times. The chain couples TRBV4-1 to TRBJ1-1, with a weak D call TRBD1 (6 bases). The CDR3 contains 13 residues. V lost 3 bases, J lost 1 base, and 6 bases lay in between. Germline assignment: CDR1 MGHRA and CDR2 YSYEKL. The chain's CDR3 is CASSQGQNTEAFF. CDR3 nucleotide sequence: TGCGCCAGCAGCCAGGGACAGAACACTGAAGCTTTCTTT.

V gene TRBV7-8 combines with J gene TRBJ2-5; D possibly corresponds to TRBD1 (5 bases). Trimming stripped 1 base from V and 2 bases from J, with 8 bases between. The CDR3 has 14 residues. Germline-derived CDR1 and CDR2 are SGHVS and FQNEAQ. The chain's CDR3 is CASSLDRLQETQYF. In nucleotides, the CDR3 is TGTGCCAGCAGCTTAGACAGGTTGCAAGAGACCCAGTACTTC.

Comment on this clone: In the same sample, other DNA sequences code for this CDR3. V is TRBV4-1 and J is TRBJ1-2; 9 nucleotides agree with TRBD1. The CDR3 extends over 15 amino acids. Germline trimming cut 3 bases from V and 1 base from J; bases unmatched to any gene: 3. Germline CDR1 and CDR2: MGHRA and YSYEKL. The CDR3 loop reads CASSQDRGGNYGYTF. CDR3 in DNA: TGCGCCAGCAGCCAGGACAGGGGCGGTAACTATGGCTACACCTTC.

The chain recombines TRBV15 with TRBJ2-7; 9 nucleotides agree with TRBD1. V trimming: 0 bases; J trimming: 1 base; junction bases outside the gene matches: 1. The CDR3 is made up of 15 amino acids. Germline V gene lookup returns CDR1 LNHNV and CDR2 YYDKDF (reference sequence). The CDR3 reads CATSRETGGSYEQYF. The CDR3 coding sequence is TGTGCCACCAGCAGAGAGACAGGGGGTTCCTACGAGCAGTACTTC.

In its sample, this clone was seen a few times. This sequence joins TRBV5-1 and TRBJ1-1; TRBD1 might be the D (5 bases). CDR3 length equals 11 residues. Trimming left V 2 bases short and J 7 bases short, with 6 bases between. Germline-derived CDR1 and CDR2 are SGHRS and YFSETQ. CDR3 in amino acids: CASSFDSEAFF. In DNA form, the CDR3 reads TGCGCCAGCAGCTTTGACAGTGAAGCTTTCTTT.